What follows are 15 T cell receptor beta chains derived from one specimen sequenced in a study of beta chain features in type 1 diabetes. The study reverse transcribed the entire isolated RNA, so it sequenced expressed TCRB transcripts. Repertoires were generated with immunoSEQ multiplex PCR, while TCRdb's copy carries only in-frame clones and drops some. In the table there are 200,000 to 250,000 clones, 25% to 35% of which are singletons. Sequenced: central memory CD4+ T cells from blood. These receptors were taken from a man younger than 40 in good health.

This clone was seen ten or more times. J is TRBJ1-2 and V is TRBV6-1; D unresolved. V was pared by 1 base and J by 0 bases, with 9 bases between. The CDR3 consists of 15 residues. Per the germline V gene, CDR1 is MNHNS and CDR2 is SASEGT. For the CDR3, the DNA is TGTGCCAGCAGTGAAGGAATGGCAGCTAACTATGGCTACACCTTC. Amino acids: CASSEGMAANYGYTF.

V and J are TRBV7-2 and TRBJ2-1; TRBD2 matches at 10 bases. From germline, CDR1 is SGHTA and CDR2 FQGNSA. V lost 7 bases, J lost 9 bases, and 9 bases stayed unmatched. The CDR3 has 14 residues. CDR3: CASILTPSGGEQFF. The CDR3 coding sequence is TGTGCCAGCATCCTTACACCTAGCGGGGGTGAGCAGTTCTTC.

The chain links TRBV4-1 to TRBJ1-5; no clear D. This CDR3 is built from 14 residues. V was pared by 1 base and J by 0 bases, with 4 bases between. The germline CDR1 and CDR2 sequences are MGHRA and YSYEKL. This CDR3 is CASSQAPSNQPQHF. CDR3 DNA sequence: TGCGCCAGCAGCCAAGCGCCTAGCAATCAGCCCCAGCATTTT.

A few counts support this clone. The chain links TRBV28 to TRBJ2-3; D is unclear. Germline loops: CDR1 MDHEN, CDR2 SYDVKM. CDR3 length equals 14 residues. The V and J ends lost 5 bases and 0 bases respectively, with 9 bases between them. Here the CDR3 reads CASSPTYSTDTQYF. Here the CDR3 DNA reads TGTGCCAGCAGTCCCACCTATAGCACAGATACGCAGTATTTT.

The J gene is TRBJ1-6, the V gene TRBV30; D is unclear. Germline CDR1 reads GTSNPN; CDR2 reads SVGIG (reference sequence). The CDR3 contains 12 residues. Trimming pared 4 bases from V and 8 bases from J, leaving 9 bases between. CDR3 protein: CAWTGFDSPLHF. CDR3 bases: TGTGCCTGGACAGGCTTTGATTCACCCCTCCACTTT.

In its sample, this clone was seen many times. The chain employs TRBV15 and TRBJ2-1; D possibly uses TRBD1 or TRBD2 (5 bases each). Germline V CDR1 and CDR2: LNHNV, YYDKDF (reference sequence). V was trimmed by 5 bases and J by 10 bases, leaving 15 bases between them. The CDR3 has 13 residues. The CDR3 region is CATSGERQGEQFF. The CDR3, as DNA: TGTGCCACCAGCGGGGAGCGCCAGGGAGAGCAGTTCTTC.

This clone was counted only a few times. The chain combines TRBV7-2 with TRBJ2-7, with 8 bases lining up with TRBD2. The germline V gene has CDR1 SGHTA and CDR2 FQGNSA. This CDR3 region has 16 residues. Trimming took 8 bases from V and 2 from J; bases not matched to a gene: 14. This chain's CDR3 is CASCASGGYLPYEQYF. The CDR3 nucleotides are TGTGCCAGCTGCGCGAGCGGGGGCTACCTCCCCTACGAGCAGTACTTC. Full variable domain (rest looked up from reference TRBV7-2 and TRBJ2-7): GAGVSQSPSNKVTEKGKDVELRCDPISGHTALYWYRQSLGQGLEFLIYFQGNSAPDKSGLPSDRFSAERTGGSVSTLTIQRTQQEDSAVYLCASCASGGYLPYEQYFGPGTRLTVT.

The chain recombines TRBV7-2 with TRBJ2-7, with D tentatively TRBD1 (6 bases). Looked up from germline, CDR1 is SGHTA and CDR2 is FQGNSA. This CDR3 has 14 residues. The germline V and J ends were trimmed by 6 bases and 0 bases, with 12 bases remaining between them. CDR3 nucleotides: TGTGCCAGCAGACGAGGACAGAGCTCCTACGAGCAGTACTTC. Its protein product is CASRRGQSSYEQYF.

This clone was picked up a small number of times. The rearrangement joins TRBV7-9 to TRBJ2-5; the match to TRBD2 covers 7 bases. Per germline, CDR1 SEHNR and CDR2 FQNEAQ (reference sequence). J gave up 5 bases and V 4 bases, and 10 bases lay outside the gene matches. The CDR3 totals 15 residues. CDR3 in amino acids: CASSSLRGRAETQYF. In DNA, the CDR3 is TGTGCCAGCAGCTCCCTTCGGGGGAGGGCCGAGACCCAGTACTTC.

This chain uses TRBV7-9 with TRBJ2-4, with D perhaps matching TRBD1 or TRBD2 (5 bases each). Germline V gives CDR1 SEHNR, CDR2 FQNEAQ (reference sequence). Trimming took 4 bases from V and 4 from J, leaving 14 bases between them. The length of the CDR3 is 15 residues. The CDR3 DNA reads as TGTGCCAGCAGCTCCCCGACGAGGGGAAAAAACATTCAGTACTTC. Translated, it gives CASSSPTRGKNIQYF.

This chain's CDR3 is CAWSIRQDTEAFF. The CDR3 DNA is TGTGCCTGGAGTATAAGACAGGACACTGAAGCTTTCTTT. The rearrangement joins TRBV30 to TRBJ1-1, with D possibly being TRBD1 (6 bases). The germline V and J ends were trimmed by 2 bases and 3 bases, with 10 bases remaining between them. In germline, CDR1 is GTSNPN, CDR2 SVGIG (reference sequence). The CDR3 totals 13 residues.

The CDR3, as DNA: TGCGCCAGCAGCCAAGAGTTAGCTAGCGGGAGCAATGAGCAGTTCTTC. Encoded protein: CASSQELASGSNEQFF. The V and J genes are TRBV4-1 and TRBJ2-1; 10 bases line up with TRBD2. From germline, CDR1 is MGHRA and CDR2 YSYEKL. Germline trimming cut 0 bases from V and 6 bases from J; bases unmatched to any gene: 5. This CDR3 is built from 16 residues.

This chain uses TRBV19 with TRBJ2-7, with TRBD1 matching over 7 bases. CDR1 is LNHDA and CDR2 is SQIVND in the germline V gene (reference sequence). J gave up 6 bases and V 4 bases, and 9 bases lay outside the gene matches. The CDR3 totals 14 residues. The CDR3 loop reads CASSTTGAAAEQYF. CDR3 sequence (DNA): TGTGCCAGTAGTACAACAGGGGCTGCGGCCGAGCAGTACTTC.

This clone was detected only a few times. The chain carries TRBV25-1 and TRBJ1-2, with 7 bases fitting TRBD1. The CDR3 sequence is 17 residues long. The germline V gene encodes CDR1 MGHDK and CDR2 SYGVNS. Trimming took 1 base from V and 0 from J; bases not matched to a gene: 8. This CDR3 is CASSESFLQGPNYGYTF. In DNA, the CDR3 is TGTGCCAGCAGTGAATCCTTTCTACAGGGGCCTAACTATGGCTACACCTTC.

The V and J genes are TRBV6-1 and TRBJ1-6; no definite D call. CDR1 and CDR2 (germline): MNHNS, SASEGT. Trimming took 4 bases from V and 5 from J, leaving 12 bases between them. The CDR3 runs 15 residues. The CDR3 here is CASSGRKTDNSPLHF. In nucleotides, the CDR3 is TGTGCCAGCAGTGGAAGGAAGACGGATAATTCACCCCTCCACTTT.